The T cell receptor (beta chain) under discussion was sequenced for a study of CD8 T cells in ankylosing spondylitis. Study results and caveats: Ankylosing spondylitis blood appeared to carry a characteristic TCR beta motif of roughly 8 highly homologous variants.

The CDR3 contains 15 residues. V trimming: 1 base; J trimming: 3 bases; junction bases outside the gene matches: 3. TCR beta libraries were made by quantitative 5'-RACE with molecular barcodes. TCRdb itself ran the 5' RACE reads through MiXCR, one entry per CDR3 protein. In the table there are about 88,000 distinct CDR3 sequences, around 25% of which are singletons. The table lists this clonotype with a few counts. Its antigen is undetermined. This sequence joins TRBV12-3 or TRBV12-4 and TRBJ2-5; 9 nucleotides match TRBD2. Specimen: blood, either unsorted or a sorted T cell fraction (not recorded which). The TCR sequence derives from a male donor with ankylosing spondylitis or in good health (not recorded which). In nucleotides, the CDR3 is TGTGCCAGCAGTTTAGGGCTAGCGGGGAAAGAGACCCAGTACTTC. It specifies CASSLGLAGKETQYF.